Listed here is a single TCR beta chain. What it binds is not known. The source of the sample is a study of blood T cells in healthy people across ages. Germline loops: CDR1 DFQATT, CDR2 SNEGSKA (reference sequence). V lost 7 bases, J lost 0 bases, and 9 bases lay in between. The CDR3 sequence is 12 residues long. General observations from the study: The authors considered diversity estimates from one million T cells to be underestimates.

Healthy Caucasian individuals from Russia aged 6 to 90 were enrolled as donors. With a J-beta primer mix and a sample-barcoded 5' primer, a second PCR ran 7 to 11 cycles. TCRdb passed the 5' RACE reads through MiXCR, listing each CDR3 protein once. This sample carries some 930,000 distinct CDR3 sequences, approximately 32% of them seen once, and the ten largest clones take about 10%. This sample was also put to use in a study of T cells of mothers and their children.

The chain is built from TRBV20-1 and TRBJ1-2, with D tentatively TRBD1 (6 bases). The TCR was taken from a woman aged 40 to 50 in good health. The sequenced material came from blood. CDR3 sequence reads: CSEGDANYGYTF. The CDR3, as DNA: TGCAGTGAGGGGGATGCTAACTATGGCTACACCTTC.